Sequencing of this T cell receptor beta chain was carried out in a study of shared clonotypes between healthy human individuals. Each PCR replicate from the sorted subsets contained around 0.2 ug DNA, which is tens of thousands of T cell genomes. Repertoires were generated with immunoSEQ multiplex PCR, while TCRdb's copy carries only in-frame clones and drops some. The repertoire includes some 1 million clones, under 80% of them detected once, and around 1.5% sits in the top ten. Sample: memory CD4+ T cells sorted from blood. Subset of the sample: CD45RA-negative fraction. The clonotype was recovered from a young man in good health.

The CDR3 bases are TGTGCCAGCAGCTTGAAGGTTTCCTCCTACAATGAGCAGTTCTTC. Translating gives CASSLKVSSYNEQFF. The V call is TRBV5-6, the J call TRBJ2-1, with unresolved D. The V end was cut by 1 base, the J end by 0 bases, with 8 bases between. The CDR3 has 15 amino acids. Germline V lookup: CDR1 SGHDT, CDR2 YYEEEE.